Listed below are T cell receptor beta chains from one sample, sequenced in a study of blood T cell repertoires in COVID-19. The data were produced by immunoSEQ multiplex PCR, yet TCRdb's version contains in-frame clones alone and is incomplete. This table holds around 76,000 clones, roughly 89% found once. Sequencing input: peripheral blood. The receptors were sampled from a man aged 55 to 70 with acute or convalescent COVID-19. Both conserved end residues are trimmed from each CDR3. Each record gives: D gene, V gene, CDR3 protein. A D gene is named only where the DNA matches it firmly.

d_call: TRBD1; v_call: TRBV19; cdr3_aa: ASKGAYEQY
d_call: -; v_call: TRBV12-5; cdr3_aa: ASGLVLGALTEAF
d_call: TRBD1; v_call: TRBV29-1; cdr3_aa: SVSGTGTGNTIY
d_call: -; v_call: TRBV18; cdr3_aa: ASSSNRGNQPQH
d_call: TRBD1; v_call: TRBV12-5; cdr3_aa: ASGLGTGVYEQY
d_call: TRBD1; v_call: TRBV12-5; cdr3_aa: ASGLDPGTGPSEAF
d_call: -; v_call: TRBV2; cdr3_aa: ASSERAGAISEAF
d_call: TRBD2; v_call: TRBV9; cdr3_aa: ASSVLAGGQETQY
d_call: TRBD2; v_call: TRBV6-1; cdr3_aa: ASSEALAGGFYEQY
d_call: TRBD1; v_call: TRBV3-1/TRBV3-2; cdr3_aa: ASSLRTGFQETQY
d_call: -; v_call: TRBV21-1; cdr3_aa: ASSKVGTGVNQPQH
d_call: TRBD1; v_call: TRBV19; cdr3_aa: ASSIRDRGNTGELF
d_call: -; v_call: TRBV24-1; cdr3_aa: ATADPQGGEGETQY
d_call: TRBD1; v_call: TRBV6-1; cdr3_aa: ASSEGTGHNYGYT
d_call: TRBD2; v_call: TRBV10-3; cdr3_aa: AISEPGLGLGRSYNEQF
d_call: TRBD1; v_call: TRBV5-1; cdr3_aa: ASKTGDGYT
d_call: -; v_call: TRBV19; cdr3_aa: ASSILTGLNTEAF
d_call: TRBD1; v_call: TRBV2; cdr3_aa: ASNSDRGVSNQPQH
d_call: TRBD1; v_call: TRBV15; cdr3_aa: ATSTGGTEAF
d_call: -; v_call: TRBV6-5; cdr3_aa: ASRQESSYNEQF
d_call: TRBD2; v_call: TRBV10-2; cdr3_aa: ASSVTGTSGGANTGELF
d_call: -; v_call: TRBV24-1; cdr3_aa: ATSDSGHNQPQH
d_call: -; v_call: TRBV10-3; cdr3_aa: AIGGGGGDVLT
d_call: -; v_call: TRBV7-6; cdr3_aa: ASSLISGELF
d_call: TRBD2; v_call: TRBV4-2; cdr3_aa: ASSQGTSGRGGELF
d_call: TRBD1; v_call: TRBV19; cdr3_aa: ASKARGLDIQY
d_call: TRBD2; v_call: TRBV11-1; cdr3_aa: ASSEGGAGRETQY
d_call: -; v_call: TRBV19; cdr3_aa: ASSTDSFAGELF
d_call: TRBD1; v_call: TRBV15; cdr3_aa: ATSSDRGYEGYT
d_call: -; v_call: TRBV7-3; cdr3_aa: ASSLTSPNNEQF
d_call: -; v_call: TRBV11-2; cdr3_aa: ASSPGRVNEQF
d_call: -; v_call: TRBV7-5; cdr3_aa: VRSLVREGRGEQY
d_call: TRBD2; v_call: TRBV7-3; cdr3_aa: ASSLMGASGSSGEQF
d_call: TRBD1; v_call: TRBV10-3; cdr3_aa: AITPSPGGQETQY
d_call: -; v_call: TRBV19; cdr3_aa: ASTLDIGGNTIY
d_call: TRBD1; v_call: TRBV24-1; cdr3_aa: ATSDLPGTGGKF
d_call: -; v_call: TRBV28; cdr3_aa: ASSVGGFRTEAF
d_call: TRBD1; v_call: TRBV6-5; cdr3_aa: ASSLDRGHTQY
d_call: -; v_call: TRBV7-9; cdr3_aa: ASSLVAGYTGELF
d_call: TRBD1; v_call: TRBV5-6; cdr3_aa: ASSAGTGVWNTEAF